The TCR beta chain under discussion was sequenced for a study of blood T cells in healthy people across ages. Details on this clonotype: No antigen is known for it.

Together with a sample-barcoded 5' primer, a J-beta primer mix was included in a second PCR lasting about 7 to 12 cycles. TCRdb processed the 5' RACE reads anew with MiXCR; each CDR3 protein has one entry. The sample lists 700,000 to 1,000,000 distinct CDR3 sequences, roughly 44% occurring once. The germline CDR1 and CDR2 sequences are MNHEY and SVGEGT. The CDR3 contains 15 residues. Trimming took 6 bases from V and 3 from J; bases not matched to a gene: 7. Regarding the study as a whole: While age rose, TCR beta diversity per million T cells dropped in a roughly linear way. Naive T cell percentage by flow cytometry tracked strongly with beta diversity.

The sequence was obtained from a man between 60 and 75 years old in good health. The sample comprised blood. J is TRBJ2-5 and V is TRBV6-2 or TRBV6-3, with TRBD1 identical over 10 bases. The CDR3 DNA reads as TGTGCCAGCAGACGCGGACAGGGGGTGGAAGAGACCCAGTACTTC. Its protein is CASRRGQGVEETQYF.